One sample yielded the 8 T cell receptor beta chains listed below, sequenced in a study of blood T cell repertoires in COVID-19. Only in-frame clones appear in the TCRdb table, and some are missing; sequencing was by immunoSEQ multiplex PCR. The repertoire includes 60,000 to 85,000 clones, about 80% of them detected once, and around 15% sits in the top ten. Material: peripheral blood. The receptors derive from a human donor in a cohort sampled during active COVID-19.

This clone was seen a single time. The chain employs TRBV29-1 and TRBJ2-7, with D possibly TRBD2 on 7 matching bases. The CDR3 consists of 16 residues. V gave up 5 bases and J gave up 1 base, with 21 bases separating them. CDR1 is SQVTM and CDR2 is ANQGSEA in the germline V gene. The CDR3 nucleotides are TGCAGCGTTCTGGGAGGGGGGACGGGCGGATCCTACGAGCAGTACTTC. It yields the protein CSVLGGGTGGSYEQYF.

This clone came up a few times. In DNA, the CDR3 is TGTGCCAGCAGCTTTGGACAGGGGCAGGGCTACACCTTC. Encoded protein: CASSFGQGQGYTF. This chain uses TRBV5-5 with TRBJ1-2, with 9 bases lining up with TRBD1. Trimming at V came to 2 bases and at J to 8 bases, leaving 4 bases not matched to a gene. The CDR3 runs to 13 residues. Looked up from germline, CDR1 is SGHKS and CDR2 is YYEKEE (reference sequence).

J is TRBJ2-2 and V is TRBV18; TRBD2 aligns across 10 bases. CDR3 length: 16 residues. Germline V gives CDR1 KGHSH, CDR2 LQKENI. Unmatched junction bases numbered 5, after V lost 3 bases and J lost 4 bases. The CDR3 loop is CASSPPGLASTGELFF. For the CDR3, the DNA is TGTGCCAGCTCACCTCCGGGACTAGCGTCCACCGGGGAGCTGTTTTTT.

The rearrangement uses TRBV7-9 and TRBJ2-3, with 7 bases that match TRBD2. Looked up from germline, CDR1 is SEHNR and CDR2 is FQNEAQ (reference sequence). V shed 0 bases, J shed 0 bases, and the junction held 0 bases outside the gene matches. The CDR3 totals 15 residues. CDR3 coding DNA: TGTGCCAGCAGCTTAGCGGGAGGGAGCACAGATACGCAGTATTTT. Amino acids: CASSLAGGSTDTQYF. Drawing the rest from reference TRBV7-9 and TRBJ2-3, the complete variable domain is DTGVSQNPRHKITKRGQNVTFRCDPISEHNRLYWYRQTLGQGPEFLTYFQNEAQLEKSRLLSDRFSAERPKGSFSTLEIQRTEQGDSAMYLCASSLAGGSTDTQYFGPGTRLTVL.

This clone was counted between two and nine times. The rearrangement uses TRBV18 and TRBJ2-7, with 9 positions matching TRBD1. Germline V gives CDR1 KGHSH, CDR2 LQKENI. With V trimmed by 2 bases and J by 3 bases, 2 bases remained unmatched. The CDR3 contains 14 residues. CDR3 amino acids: CASSPGTGIYEQYF. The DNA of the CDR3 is TGTGCCAGCTCACCAGGGACAGGGATCTACGAGCAGTACTTC. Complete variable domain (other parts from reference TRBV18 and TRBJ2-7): NAGVMQNPRHLVRRRGQEARLRCSPMKGHSHVYWYRQLPEEGLKFMVYLQKENIIDESGMPKERFSAEFPKEGPSILRIQQVVRGDSAAYFCASSPGTGIYEQYFGPGTRLTVT.

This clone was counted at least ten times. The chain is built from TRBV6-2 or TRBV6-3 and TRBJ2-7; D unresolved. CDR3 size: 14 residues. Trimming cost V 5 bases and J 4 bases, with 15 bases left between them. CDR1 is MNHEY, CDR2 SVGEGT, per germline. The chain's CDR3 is CASSDPRGAYEQYF. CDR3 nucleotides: TGTGCCAGCAGTGATCCCAGAGGAGCTTACGAGCAGTACTTC.

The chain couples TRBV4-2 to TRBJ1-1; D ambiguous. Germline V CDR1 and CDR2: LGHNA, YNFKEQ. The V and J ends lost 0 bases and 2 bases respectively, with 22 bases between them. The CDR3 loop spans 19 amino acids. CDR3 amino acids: CASSQDVIPPPEGNTEAFF. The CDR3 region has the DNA TGTGCCAGCAGCCAAGATGTGATCCCCCCCCCGGAGGGTAACACTGAAGCTTTCTTT.

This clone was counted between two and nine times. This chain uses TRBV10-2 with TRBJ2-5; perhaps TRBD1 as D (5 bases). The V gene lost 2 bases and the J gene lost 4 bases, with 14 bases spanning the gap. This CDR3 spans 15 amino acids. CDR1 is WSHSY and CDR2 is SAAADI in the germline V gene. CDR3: CASSENGAMGETQYF. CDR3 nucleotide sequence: TGCGCCAGCAGTGAGAATGGGGCCATGGGAGAGACCCAGTACTTC.